The clone carrying this TCR beta chain was recorded once. These data belong to a study of blood T cell repertoires in COVID-19. Overall study: COVID-19 samples from acute and convalescent phases originated in the United States, Italy and Spain. Nucleic acid was either cDNA or gDNA, and it came from T cells, B-cell-depleted T cells, or PBMCs.

Authors' methods: Reference gene primers were amplified, and this amplification served to estimate nucleated cell counts. Profiling relied on immunoSEQ multiplex PCR, and the TCRdb table lists in-frame clones only, not all of them. Clone size and the V and J calls come from that table; the DNA yielded D and trimming. The sample has more than 85,000 clones, approximately 80% seen once. This CDR3 is built from 19 residues. Trimming at V came to 5 bases and at J to 0 bases, leaving 15 bases not matched to a gene. Germline lookup yields CDR1 MNHEY and CDR2 SMNVEV (reference sequence). Input material: peripheral blood. This receptor was obtained from a woman in her forties or fifties with acute or convalescent COVID-19. This rearrangement joins TRBV27 to TRBJ1-4; 7 bases map to TRBD1. The CDR3 coding sequence is TGTGCCAGCAGTGTACGACCTGGGACAGCATATTCAACTAATGAAAAACTGTTTTTT. Its protein product is CASSVRPGTAYSTNEKLFF.